Reported below is one T cell receptor beta chain. Seattle-derived patients entered the study during active infection and were followed longitudinally. This specimen belongs to a study of blood T cell repertoires in COVID-19. Study background: There were acute and convalescent COVID-19 samples, and they came from the United States, Italy and Spain. PBMCs, B-cell-depleted T cells, or T cells were the source of the cDNA or gDNA that made up the material.

Sequenced by immunoSEQ multiplex PCR; TCRdb stores in-frame clones only, minus some. The repertoire holds a few hundred thousand clones, roughly 88% seen once, with about 10% in the top ten. The clonotype comes from a woman aged 70 to 79 with COVID-19, enrolled during active disease. Sequencing input: peripheral blood.

CDR3 nucleotide sequence: TGTGCCAGTAAACAAGGGAGGGTGGGTCAGCCCCAGCATTTT. It encodes CASKQGRVGQPQHF. The V and J genes are TRBV2 and TRBJ1-5; D is unresolved. V lost 9 bases to trimming and J lost 6 bases, with 18 bases between them. Germline loops: CDR1 SNHLY, CDR2 FYNNEI. The CDR3 extends over 14 amino acids.